The 28 T cell receptor beta chains presented below share a single source sample, sequenced in a study of cytomegalovirus exposure and HLA in healthy donors. In the PCR, 60 Vbeta and 13 Jbeta primers were used. Sequenced by immunoSEQ multiplex PCR; TCRdb stores in-frame clones only, minus some. The sample yields 95,000 to 130,000 clones, around two thirds seen once. The sequencing sample was made of PBMCs. These receptor sequences come from a woman aged 40-49 years in good health and CMV-seropositive.

The gene calls are TRBV6-5 and TRBJ2-2, with D perhaps matching TRBD1 (6 bases). Trimming took off 4 bases at V and 1 base at J, with 10 bases between the two ends. The CDR3 has 15 residues. The germline CDR1 and CDR2 sequences are MNHEY and SVGAGI. The CDR3 sequence is CASSSLQGNTGELFF. DNA for the CDR3: TGTGCCAGCAGTTCCTTACAGGGGAACACCGGGGAGCTGTTTTTT.

The CDR3 nucleotides read TGTGCCAGCAGACACAGGGGGCGCCTCACAGATACGCAGTATTTT. Protein product: CASRHRGRLTDTQYF. The rearrangement links TRBV6-5 to TRBJ2-3; 9 nucleotides agree with TRBD1. V lost 6 bases, J lost 2 bases, and 6 bases stayed unmatched. Germline CDR1 reads MNHEY; CDR2 reads SVGAGI. The CDR3 is 15 amino acids.

The chain uses TRBV4-2 and TRBJ2-7; TRBD2 matches at 11 bases. Germline lookup yields CDR1 LGHNA and CDR2 YNFKEQ. V was pared by 0 bases and J by 2 bases, with 3 bases of the junction left unmatched. The CDR3 runs 16 residues. The CDR3 region has the DNA TGTGCCAGCAGCCAAGAGGTAGCGGGAGGGCCCTACGAGCAGTACTTC. Amino acids: CASSQEVAGGPYEQYF.

This chain connects TRBV5-8 to TRBJ2-5, with D unclear. This CDR3 spans 16 amino acids. Per the germline V gene, CDR1 is SGHTS and CDR2 is YDEGEE. V was clipped by 0 bases and J by 4 bases, with 16 bases between them. The CDR3 region is CASSLGLAERRETQYF. DNA of the CDR3: TGTGCCAGCAGCTTGGGTTTGGCAGAACGAAGAGAGACCCAGTACTTC.

The chain recombines TRBV7-9 with TRBJ1-1; D not resolved. CDR1 is SEHNR and CDR2 is FQNEAQ in the germline V gene (reference sequence). V shed 3 bases and J shed 8 bases, with 13 bases lying between them. The CDR3 runs to 13 residues. The CDR3 loop is CASSFSNSPEAFF. The CDR3 bases are TGTGCCAGCAGCTTTTCTAACAGCCCCGAAGCTTTCTTT.

This chain joins TRBV2 and TRBJ2-5; 12 bases map to TRBD2. J lost 2 bases, V lost 7 bases, and 8 bases had no gene match. CDR1 is SNHLY, CDR2 FYNNEI, per germline. CDR3 length equals 16 residues. CDR3 nucleotide sequence: TGTGCCAGCATCCCTCTAGCGGGAGGGCGGCAAGAGACCCAGTACTTC. As protein: CASIPLAGGRQETQYF.

This sequence joins TRBV28 and TRBJ2-6; D possibly corresponds to TRBD1 (6 bases). The CDR3 covers 21 residues. Germline CDR1 and CDR2: MDHEN and SYDVKM. The V end lost 5 bases, the J end lost 2 bases, and 28 bases lay between the germline ends. CDR3 bases: TGTGCCAGCAGTGTGGACAGCAGTGAAGGACGGGTGGGGCCTGGGGCCAACGTCCTGACTTTC. It is translated as CASSVDSSEGRVGPGANVLTF.

This clone was seen once. Different DNA sequences within this sample yield the same CDR3. The V gene is TRBV29-1, the J gene TRBJ2-6; TRBD1 agrees at 8 bases. Germline V gene sequence: CDR1 SQVTM, CDR2 ANQGSEA. The J segment lost 0 bases and the V segment lost 4 bases, leaving 8 bases of the junction unmatched. The CDR3 is made up of 17 amino acids. The CDR3 here is CSVGGGQGTSGANVLTF. In DNA form, the CDR3 reads TGCAGCGTTGGGGGTGGACAGGGAACCTCTGGGGCCAACGTCCTGACTTTC.

The V and J genes are TRBV2 and TRBJ1-1; 11 bases are shared with TRBD1. The germline CDR1 and CDR2 sequences are SNHLY and FYNNEI. V gave up 6 bases and J gave up 6 bases; unmatched junction bases: 6. The CDR3 has 14 amino acids. In nucleotides, the CDR3 is TGTGCCAGCAGCTCGGGACAGGGGGTTGCTGAAGCTTTCTTT. Translating gives CASSSGQGVAEAFF.

This chain links TRBV4-1 with TRBJ1-2; 7 bases fit TRBD1. Trimming cost V 1 base and J 0 bases; bases outside gene matches: 2. Looked up from germline, CDR1 is MGHRA and CDR2 is YSYEKL. This CDR3 is 15 amino acids long. The chain's CDR3 is CASSQGTGPNYGYTF. The CDR3 bases are TGCGCCAGCAGCCAAGGGACAGGACCTAACTATGGCTACACCTTC.

The chain carries TRBV7-9 and TRBJ2-5; tentative D call: TRBD1 (5 bases). Deletions cut 3 bases from V and 5 bases from J, with 16 bases between. The germline V gene encodes CDR1 SEHNR and CDR2 FQNEAQ (reference sequence). This CDR3 has 15 residues. The CDR3 nucleotides are TGTGCCAGCAGCTTGGGCAGGGCGCCGCAGGAGACCCAGTACTTC. This encodes CASSLGRAPQETQYF.

CDR3 DNA: TGTGCCAGCAGCTTATTGGAGGGGACTACCCAGTTCTTC. This sequence encodes CASSLLEGTTQFF. The chain has TRBV11-3 and TRBJ2-1, with TRBD2 matching 7 bases. Trimming removed 2 bases from V and 13 bases from J; junction bases left unmatched: 8. CDR3 length equals 13 residues. Germline loops: CDR1 SGHNT, CDR2 YENEEA.

The chain recombines TRBV5-5 with TRBJ1-5; D perhaps matches TRBD1 (6 bases). Germline V lookup: CDR1 SGHKS, CDR2 YYEKEE (reference sequence). Trimming removed 0 bases at V and 3 bases at J, with 10 bases between. This CDR3 contains 15 residues. The CDR3 region has the DNA TGTGCCAGCAGCTTGGTGCAGGGGACCAATCAGCCCCAGCATTTT. This translates into CASSLVQGTNQPQHF. The whole variable domain, remainder taken from reference TRBV5-5 and TRBJ1-5, is DAGVTQSPTHLIKTRGQQVTLRCSPISGHKSVSWYQQVLGQGPQFIFQYYEKEERGRGNFPDRFSARQFPNYSSELNVNALLLGDSALYLCASSLVQGTNQPQHFGDGTRLSIL.

The genes are TRBV13 and TRBJ2-7, with 11 bases that match TRBD2. Germline values: CDR1 PRHDT, CDR2 FYEKMQ (reference sequence). The trim removed 5 bases at V and 4 bases at J, leaving 13 bases unmatched. The CDR3 covers 17 residues. CDR3 residues: CASSPAAFTSGSYEQYF. CDR3 DNA: TGTGCCAGCAGCCCGGCGGCCTTCACTAGCGGGAGTTACGAGCAGTACTTC. Full variable domain (missing parts from reference TRBV13 and TRBJ2-7): AAGVIQSPRHLIKEKRETATLKCYPIPRHDTVYWYQQGPGQDPQFLISFYEKMQSDKGSIPDRFSAQQFSDYHSELNMSSLELGDSALYFCASSPAAFTSGSYEQYFGPGTRLTVT.

V and J are TRBV4-2 and TRBJ2-5, with TRBD2 identical over 9 bases. The CDR3 has 17 residues. Unmatched junction bases numbered 11, after V lost 4 bases and J lost 2 bases. The germline gives CDR1 LGHNA, CDR2 YNFKEQ. The DNA for the CDR3 is TGTGCCAGCAGCCCCGTAGGATTAGCGGGAGTGCAAGAGACCCAGTACTTC. Its protein product is CASSPVGLAGVQETQYF.

V usage is TRBV18 and J usage is TRBJ2-1; unclear D gene. V was trimmed by 2 bases and J by 7 bases, leaving 9 bases between them. Germline CDR1 KGHSH, CDR2 LQKENI. CDR3 size: 13 residues. The CDR3 spells CASSPSEFNEQFF. As DNA, the CDR3 is TGTGCCAGCTCACCAAGCGAATTTAATGAGCAGTTCTTC.

The chain recombines TRBV29-1 with TRBJ2-2, with TRBD1 matching over 7 bases. The CDR3 consists of 12 residues. Germline CDR1 reads SQVTM; CDR2 reads ANQGSEA. The V gene end was trimmed by 7 bases and the J gene end by 7 bases; junction bases not matched to a gene: 6. The CDR3 reads CSAGQKDGELFF. Written as DNA, the CDR3 is TGCAGCGCGGGACAGAAGGACGGGGAGCTGTTTTTT.

The rearrangement links TRBV7-8 to TRBJ2-1, with 7 bases matching TRBD1. V trimming: 5 bases; J trimming: 7 bases; junction bases outside the gene matches: 8. The V gene's germline CDR1 is SGHVS and CDR2 FQNEAQ. This CDR3 spans 14 amino acids. The DNA for the CDR3 is TGTGCCAGCAGCGAGACAGGGTCCGGTAATGAGCAGTTCTTC. It codes for CASSETGSGNEQFF. Using reference TRBV7-8 and TRBJ2-1 for the parts outside the CDR3, the full variable domain is GAGVSQSPRYKVAKRGQDVALRCDPISGHVSLFWYQQALGQGPEFLTYFQNEAQLDKSGLPSDRFFAERPEGSVSTLKIQRTQQEDSAVYLCASSETGSGNEQFFGPGTRLTVL.

The J gene is TRBJ1-1, the V gene TRBV27; the match to TRBD1 covers 7 bases. Germline lookup yields CDR1 MNHEY and CDR2 SMNVEV (reference sequence). The CDR3 sequence is 15 residues long. Trimming at V came to 5 bases and at J to 1 base, leaving 7 bases not matched to a gene. The CDR3 loop is CASSPGRGQNTEAFF. CDR3 in DNA: TGTGCCAGCAGTCCAGGTAGGGGGCAGAACACTGAAGCTTTCTTT.

The chain recombines TRBV4-2 with TRBJ2-1; a possible D gene is TRBD2 (6 bases). Germline CDR1 reads LGHNA; CDR2 reads YNFKEQ. V lost 4 bases to trimming and J lost 0 bases, with 10 bases between them. The CDR3 sequence is 15 residues long. CDR3 residues: CASSPSESSYNEQFF. Here the CDR3 DNA reads TGTGCCAGCAGCCCTAGCGAGAGCTCCTACAATGAGCAGTTCTTC.

The gene calls are TRBV28 and TRBJ1-1; possible D gene TRBD1, 6 bases. V gave up 4 bases and J gave up 3 bases, with 27 bases separating them. Germline CDR1 reads MDHEN; CDR2 reads SYDVKM. This CDR3 has 19 amino acids. The CDR3: CASSSPVGGAELGDTEAFF. DNA of the CDR3: TGTGCCAGCAGTTCGCCCGTCGGGGGGGCGGAATTAGGCGACACTGAAGCTTTCTTT.

The chain is built from TRBV27 and TRBJ2-2; 7 nucleotides match TRBD1. There are 18 residues in the CDR3. Germline CDR1 and CDR2: MNHEY and SMNVEV (reference sequence). V was pared by 1 base and J by 1 base, with 9 bases of the junction left unmatched. The CDR3 reads CASSLFQWDSGNTGELFF. The CDR3 region has the DNA TGTGCCAGCAGTTTATTTCAATGGGACAGTGGGAACACCGGGGAGCTGTTTTTT.

The J gene is TRBJ1-5, the V gene TRBV27; 7 bases agree with TRBD1. V shed 6 bases and J 2 bases; nucleotides not matched to a gene: 7. This CDR3 has 15 amino acids. Germline V gives CDR1 MNHEY, CDR2 SMNVEV (reference sequence). Here the CDR3 reads CASREQGIGNQPQHF. CDR3 DNA sequence: TGTGCCAGCAGGGAACAGGGGATAGGCAATCAGCCCCAGCATTTT.

This chain joins TRBV7-2 and TRBJ1-4, with 8 bases that match TRBD1. Germline V lookup: CDR1 SGHTA, CDR2 FQGNSA. The CDR3 contains 14 residues. V shed 5 bases and J 8 bases; nucleotides not matched to a gene: 7. CDR3 sequence reads: CASSTRTGREKLFF. CDR3 nucleotides: TGTGCCAGCAGCACGCGGACAGGGCGGGAAAAACTGTTTTTT.

The genes are TRBV5-1 and TRBJ2-3; TRBD2 matches at 9 bases. V lost 4 bases to trimming and J lost 6 bases; unmatched junction nucleotides: 15. The CDR3 spans 17 residues. The germline gives CDR1 SGHRS, CDR2 YFSETQ. CDR3 region: CASSLSGLASSGDTQYF. CDR3 DNA: TGCGCCAGCAGCCTTTCGGGACTAGCTTCTAGCGGGGATACGCAGTATTTT. The full variable domain, in which reference TRBV5-1 and TRBJ2-3 provide the parts outside the CDR3, is KAGVTQTPRYLIKTRGQQVTLSCSPISGHRSVSWYQQTPGQGLQFLFEYFSETQRNKGNFPGRFSGRQFSNSRSEMNVSTLELGDSALYLCASSLSGLASSGDTQYFGPGTRLTVL.

The chain carries TRBV2 and TRBJ1-4, with D tentatively TRBD1 (6 bases). This CDR3 spans 14 amino acids. Germline assignment: CDR1 SNHLY and CDR2 FYNNEI. Trimming removed 4 bases at V and 5 bases at J, with 11 bases between. The CDR3 loop is CASSVHRDNEKLFF. In nucleotides, the CDR3 is TGTGCCAGCAGTGTTCACAGGGACAATGAAAAACTGTTTTTT.

V usage is TRBV30 and J usage is TRBJ1-1; TRBD1 might be the D (6 bases). V shed 0 bases and J shed 7 bases, with 12 bases lying between them. The germline gives CDR1 GTSNPN, CDR2 SVGIG (reference sequence). The CDR3 consists of 13 residues. CDR3 sequence (DNA): TGTGCCTGGAGTGTACGGGGGGCGGGTGAAGCTTTCTTT. This gives the protein CAWSVRGAGEAFF.

In this sample, this clone turned up a few times. The chain uses TRBV4-3 and TRBJ1-4; the match to TRBD1 covers 8 bases. Germline CDR1 reads LGHNA; CDR2 reads YSLEER. This CDR3 is built from 16 residues. The trim removed 0 bases at V and 8 bases at J, leaving 8 bases unmatched. CDR3 loop: CASSQDWSGGEEKLFF. DNA for the CDR3: TGCGCCAGCAGCCAAGATTGGTCAGGGGGCGAGGAAAAACTGTTTTTT.